The 8 T cell receptor beta chains below come from one sample, sequenced in a study of cytomegalovirus exposure and HLA in healthy donors. The PCR made use of 60 Vbeta and 13 Jbeta primers. Profiling relied on immunoSEQ multiplex PCR, and the TCRdb table lists in-frame clones only, not all of them. The data contain approximately 140,000 clones, 75% to 80% of them seen just once; the ten biggest clones take up around 3.7%. The sequencing sample was made of PBMCs. All receptors come from a young man in good health and CMV-seronegative.

This clone was detected once. This sequence joins TRBV11-2 and TRBJ1-4, with D possibly TRBD1 on 5 matching bases. Germline V gene data show CDR1 as SGHAT and CDR2 as FQNNGV. Between the trimmed V and J ends, which lost 1 base and 3 bases, there was a span of 9 bases. The CDR3 length is 15 residues. The CDR3 DNA is TGTGCCAGCAGCTTAGGGGGCCAATCTAATGAAAAACTGTTTTTT. Residues: CASSLGGQSNEKLFF. Filled out from reference TRBV11-2 and TRBJ1-4, the complete variable domain reads EAGVAQSPRYKIIEKRQSVAFWCNPISGHATLYWYQQILGQGPKLLIQFQNNGVVDDSQLPKDRFSAERLKGVDSTLKIQPAKLEDSAVYLCASSLGGQSNEKLFFGSGTQLSVL.

The genes are TRBV28 and TRBJ2-3; 7 bases agree with TRBD2. Germline loops: CDR1 MDHEN, CDR2 SYDVKM. V was pared by 1 base and J by 2 bases, with 6 bases of the junction left unmatched. This CDR3 is 16 amino acids long. This CDR3 reads CASSLLGTNPTDTQYF. In DNA form, the CDR3 reads TGTGCCAGCAGTTTATTAGGGACTAACCCCACAGATACGCAGTATTTT.

The chain couples TRBV5-6 to TRBJ1-2, with D perhaps matching TRBD1 (6 bases). Germline V gives CDR1 SGHDT, CDR2 YYEEEE. Trimming removed 4 bases at V and 5 bases at J, with 21 bases between. CDR3 length: 16 residues. The DNA for the CDR3 is TGTGCCAGCAGCCCCGGGGGGGCATCCTCCTTATATGGCTACACCTTC. Residues: CASSPGGASSLYGYTF. Full variable domain (remainder filled in from reference TRBV5-6 and TRBJ1-2): DAGVTQSPTHLIKTRGQQVTLRCSPKSGHDTVSWYQQALGQGPQFIFQYYEEEERQRGNFPDRFSGHQFPNYSSELNVNALLLGDSALYLCASSPGGASSLYGYTFGSGTRLTVV.

The V gene is TRBV29-1, the J gene TRBJ1-2, with unresolved D. Looked up from germline, CDR1 is SQVTM and CDR2 is ANQGSEA. Trimming pared 0 bases from V and 3 bases from J, leaving 14 bases between. The CDR3 extends over 15 amino acids. The CDR3 protein is CSVEEGRPHHYGYTF. The CDR3 nucleotides are TGCAGCGTTGAAGAGGGCAGGCCTCACCACTATGGCTACACCTTC.

This clone was seen a handful of times. CDR3 protein: CASSSHSEAGWETQYF. The DNA of the CDR3 is TGTGCCAGCAGCTCACACTCGGAGGCAGGTTGGGAGACCCAGTACTTC. The chain recombines TRBV7-9 with TRBJ2-5, with a weak D call TRBD2 (5 bases). Trimming pared 4 bases from V and 5 bases from J, leaving 20 bases between. CDR1 SEHNR and CDR2 FQNEAQ come from the germline V gene (reference sequence). The CDR3 spans 16 residues.

The rearrangement joins TRBV5-1 to TRBJ2-7; D is perhaps TRBD1 (5 bases). Between the trimmed V and J ends, which lost 4 bases and 6 bases, there was a span of 14 bases. The CDR3 runs 13 residues. The V gene's germline CDR1 is SGHRS and CDR2 YFSETQ. CDR3: CASSPPWGGEQYF. DNA of the CDR3: TGCGCCAGCAGCCCACCTTGGGGCGGCGAGCAGTACTTC.

This clone was seen only once. The CDR3 coding sequence is TGTGCCAGCAGTCACTCGTCCGGGAGGGTCGACTATGGCTACACCTTC. Its translation: CASSHSSGRVDYGYTF. This chain links TRBV28 with TRBJ1-2, with D unresolved. Germline values: CDR1 MDHEN, CDR2 SYDVKM. The CDR3 covers 16 residues. V lost 5 bases to trimming and J lost 3 bases, with 19 bases between them.

This sequence joins TRBV10-3 and TRBJ2-3, with 8 bases lining up with TRBD1. The CDR3 runs 15 residues. After removal of 6 bases from V and 1 base from J, the junction contained 6 bases not matched to a gene. Germline CDR1 is ENHRY and CDR2 is SYGVKD. Here the CDR3 DNA reads TGTGCCATCAGGGGACAGGCTCTCGGCACAGATACGCAGTATTTT. Residues: CAIRGQALGTDTQYF.